This entry lists 29 T cell receptor beta chains sequenced from one sample in a study of T cells in tuberculosis. Sequencing was performed with immunoSEQ multiplex PCR; in TCRdb, only in-frame clones are kept and a portion is missing. The sample lists 25,000 to 35,000 clones; about 95% were seen once. The sample taken for sequencing was PBMCs. Receptors originate from a donor between 10 and 29 years old with latent tuberculosis or without tuberculosis infection.

This chain uses TRBV5-4 with TRBJ2-5; D is perhaps TRBD2 (6 bases). V lost 2 bases and J lost 5, with 13 bases in between. CDR3 size: 14 residues. Germline V gene sequence: CDR1 SGHNT, CDR2 YYREEE (reference sequence). CDR3 coding DNA: TGTGCCAGCAGCTTCCGGGCTGGGGGGGAGACCCAGTACTTC. Its translation: CASSFRAGGETQYF.

The chain couples TRBV4-1 to TRBJ1-3; D remains ambiguous. Germline assignment: CDR1 MGHRA and CDR2 YSYEKL. This CDR3 is built from 13 residues. Trimming removed 0 bases at V and 5 bases at J, with 5 bases between. The CDR3 DNA sequence: TGCGCCAGCAGCCAAGATGTTAGAAACACCATATATTTT. This translates into CASSQDVRNTIYF.

The J gene is TRBJ1-2, the V gene TRBV13; possible D gene TRBD1, 6 bases. The CDR3 extends over 16 amino acids. Deletions cut 0 bases from V and 4 bases from J, with 15 bases between. Per germline, CDR1 PRHDT and CDR2 FYEKMQ (reference sequence). The DNA for the CDR3 is TGTGCCAGCAGCTTAGGCCAGGGGCAGTTCCCCTATGGCTACACCTTC. This sequence encodes CASSLGQGQFPYGYTF.

The chain employs TRBV19 and TRBJ2-7, with D perhaps TRBD1 (6 bases). CDR3 size: 14 residues. CDR1 LNHDA and CDR2 SQIVND come from the germline V gene (reference sequence). With 3 bases removed from V and 6 bases from J, the gap between germline ends came to 15 bases. The CDR3 loop reads CASSMPLQGAEQYF. Here the CDR3 DNA reads TGTGCCAGTAGTATGCCTCTACAGGGTGCCGAGCAGTACTTC.

The genes are TRBV7-2 and TRBJ1-1; a possible D gene is TRBD1 (6 bases). The V end was cut by 1 base, the J end by 1 base, with 10 bases between. The V gene's germline CDR1 is SGHTA and CDR2 FQGNSA. The CDR3 has 15 residues. The CDR3 loop is CASSLVGTQNTEAFF. In DNA form, the CDR3 reads TGTGCCAGCAGCTTAGTAGGGACACAGAACACTGAAGCTTTCTTT.

The rearrangement links TRBV7-9 to TRBJ1-4, with 8 bases identical to TRBD1. Germline V gene data show CDR1 as SEHNR and CDR2 as FQNEAQ (reference sequence). This CDR3 spans 14 amino acids. V was pared by 4 bases and J by 10 bases, with 8 bases of the junction left unmatched. The CDR3 loop reads CASSSPGGAGKLFF. The DNA of the CDR3 is TGTGCCAGCAGCTCTCCAGGGGGCGCCGGAAAACTGTTTTTT.

The count of this clone is one. The genes are TRBV5-1 and TRBJ2-7; 8 bases line up with TRBD1. With 3 bases clipped from V and 1 base from J, the junction kept 3 bases outside the gene matches. Germline CDR1 and CDR2: SGHRS and YFSETQ. The CDR3 is made up of 14 amino acids. DNA of the CDR3: TGCGCCAGCAGCTCGACAGGGGCGTCCTACGAGCAGTACTTC. Translation gives CASSSTGASYEQYF.

The chain carries TRBV6-1 and TRBJ2-7; 10 bases match TRBD1. Germline V gene data show CDR1 as MNHNS and CDR2 as SASEGT. The CDR3 contains 15 residues. V shed 3 bases and J 2 bases; nucleotides not matched to a gene: 4. CDR3 protein: CASSEGTGDTYEQYF. The CDR3 DNA sequence: TGTGCCAGCAGTGAGGGGACAGGGGATACCTACGAGCAGTACTTC.

CDR3 loop: CASSQDLAGGNNEQFF. The CDR3 DNA reads TGCGCCAGCAGCCAAGATTTAGCGGGGGGGAACAATGAGCAGTTCTTC. The chain combines TRBV4-3 with TRBJ2-1; TRBD2 matches at 11 bases. V lost 0 bases, J lost 5 bases, and 3 bases stayed unmatched. This CDR3 has 16 residues. Germline values: CDR1 LGHNA, CDR2 YSLEER.

V and J are TRBV2 and TRBJ1-5, with TRBD1 as a possible D gene (5 bases). The germline V gene has CDR1 SNHLY and CDR2 FYNNEI. The CDR3 runs 17 residues. V gave up 5 bases and J gave up 3 bases, with 20 bases separating them. CDR3 residues: CASSSGLQAASNQPQHF. The CDR3 region has the DNA TGTGCCAGCAGTTCCGGGCTACAGGCTGCATCCAATCAGCCCCAGCATTTT.

The chain recombines TRBV15 with TRBJ2-7, with TRBD2 matching 11 bases. V lost 6 bases, J lost 5 bases, and 12 bases stayed unmatched. Per the germline V gene, CDR1 is LNHNV and CDR2 is YYDKDF (reference sequence). The CDR3 is 16 residues long. Here the CDR3 DNA reads TGTGCCACCAGTCCCAGAAGGACTAGCGGGTACAACGAGCAGTACTTC. Translating gives CATSPRRTSGYNEQYF.

V and J are TRBV27 and TRBJ2-1; 7 bases map to TRBD1. The CDR3 covers 15 residues. CDR1 and CDR2 (germline): MNHEY, SMNVEV (reference sequence). Losses at the gene ends were 6 bases for V and 4 bases for J; bases not matched to a gene: 9. CDR3 loop: CASRRPGTAYNEQFF. The CDR3 coding sequence is TGTGCCAGCAGGCGTCCCGGGACAGCTTACAATGAGCAGTTCTTC.

The chain uses TRBV27 and TRBJ2-1; D ambiguous. CDR1 and CDR2 (germline): MNHEY, SMNVEV (reference sequence). Trimming left V 5 bases short and J 8 bases short, with 16 bases between. The CDR3 sequence is 14 residues long. Written as DNA, the CDR3 is TGTGCCAGCAGTCTTTTCTCACCCGCAGATGAGCAGTTCTTC. Its translation is CASSLFSPADEQFF.

This rearrangement joins TRBV5-1 to TRBJ2-5; 10 bases are a match to TRBD1. Germline CDR1 and CDR2: SGHRS and YFSETQ. CDR3 length equals 14 residues. J lost 4 bases, V lost 4 bases, and 4 bases had no gene match. Written as DNA, the CDR3 is TGCGCCAGCAGCCCGGACAGGGGGTCAGAGACCCAGTACTTC. Protein sequence: CASSPDRGSETQYF.

This rearrangement joins TRBV10-2 to TRBJ1-2; perhaps TRBD1 as D (6 bases). V was clipped by 5 bases and J by 6 bases, with 13 bases between them. Germline CDR1 and CDR2: WSHSY and SAAADI. CDR3 length equals 13 residues. The CDR3 sequence is CASSLTGPDGYTF. The CDR3, as DNA: TGCGCCAGCAGTTTAACAGGGCCCGATGGCTACACCTTC.

This chain connects TRBV5-1 to TRBJ2-3; D might be TRBD1 (6 bases). Germline V gene data show CDR1 as SGHRS and CDR2 as YFSETQ. V dropped 0 bases and J dropped 5 bases, with 16 bases sitting between them. This CDR3 is 16 amino acids long. The CDR3 bases are TGCGCCAGCAGCTTGGGGACAGTGGCGAGGGGAGATACGCAGTATTTT. This translates into CASSLGTVARGDTQYF.

The chain recombines TRBV6-5 with TRBJ2-7; 11 nucleotides align to TRBD2. The CDR3 totals 16 residues. CDR1 is MNHEY, CDR2 SVGAGI, per germline. V lost 4 bases and J lost 2; bases outside the gene matches: 7. CDR3 sequence reads: CASSSSTSGRPYEQYF. The CDR3 DNA is TGTGCCAGCAGTTCCTCTACTAGCGGGAGACCCTACGAGCAGTACTTC.

In this sample, this clone turned up once. The junction and the germline gene differ at one end; a read error may be behind it. V and J are TRBV7-7 and TRBJ2-1; 16 bases align to TRBD2. Germline assignment: CDR1 SSHAT and CDR2 FNYEAQ (reference sequence). The CDR3 is 17 amino acids. The CDR3 bases are TGTGCTAGCAGCTTGGGACTAGCGGGAGGGGAAGGGAATGAGCAGTTCTTC. It encodes CASSLGLAGGEGNEQFF.

The rearrangement uses TRBV6-1 and TRBJ1-2; possibly TRBD1 for D (6 bases). The CDR3 contains 13 residues. V dropped 8 bases and J dropped 3 bases, with 13 bases sitting between them. Germline CDR1 reads MNHNS; CDR2 reads SASEGT. The CDR3 nucleotides are TGTGCCAGCGTAGCAGGGGCGGACTATGGCTACACCTTC. It is translated as CASVAGADYGYTF.

The rearrangement links TRBV10-2 to TRBJ1-5, with a tentative D call TRBD1 (5 bases). The germline V and J ends were trimmed by 6 bases and 3 bases, with 12 bases remaining between them. Looked up from germline, CDR1 is WSHSY and CDR2 is SAAADI. This CDR3 is 14 amino acids long. The CDR3 loop is CASSLGHNNQPQHF. The CDR3, as DNA: TGCGCCAGCAGCCTCGGACACAACAATCAGCCCCAGCATTTT.

The V and J genes are TRBV6-5 and TRBJ1-1; weak D call: TRBD1 (5 bases). Germline CDR1 MNHEY, CDR2 SVGAGI. The germline V and J ends were trimmed by 11 bases and 1 base, with 8 bases remaining between them. The CDR3 runs 11 residues. The CDR3 protein is CASGGNTEAFF. The CDR3 DNA reads as TGTGCCTCCGGGGGGAACACTGAAGCTTTCTTT.

J is TRBJ1-1 and V is TRBV5-4; 8 nucleotides line up with TRBD1. The V gene's germline CDR1 is SGHNT and CDR2 YYREEE (reference sequence). V lost 4 bases, J lost 0 bases, and 5 bases stayed unmatched. This CDR3 has 15 residues. CDR3 loop: CASSPGQGLNTEAFF. CDR3 bases: TGTGCCAGCAGCCCCGGACAGGGCCTGAACACTGAAGCTTTCTTT. Full variable domain (outside the CDR3, taken from reference TRBV5-4 and TRBJ1-1): ETGVTQSPTHLIKTRGQQVTLRCSSQSGHNTVSWYQQALGQGPQFIFQYYREEENGRGNFPPRFSGLQFPNYSSELNVNALELDDSALYLCASSPGQGLNTEAFFGQGTRLTVV.

This clone was recorded once. The chain uses TRBV25-1 and TRBJ1-1; a weak D match, TRBD1 (5 bases). Per germline, CDR1 MGHDK and CDR2 SYGVNS. The CDR3 loop spans 15 amino acids. V lost 3 bases to trimming and J lost 3 bases, with 14 bases between them. In DNA form, the CDR3 reads TGTGCCAGCAGTGAGATCTTCAGGGATCACACTGAAGCTTTCTTT. Translation gives CASSEIFRDHTEAFF.

This chain links TRBV21-1 with TRBJ1-5; TRBD1 is the table's D call and was not checked against the DNA. TRBV21-1 is shown as a pseudogene. The CDR3 runs to 15 residues. The CDR3 sequence is CASSNRGLGNQPQHF. CDR3 bases: TGTGCCAGCAGCAACAGGGGTCTGGGCAATCAGCCCCAGCATTTT.

The rearrangement links TRBV27 to TRBJ2-7; 9 bases are a match to TRBD2. CDR3 length: 14 residues. J lost 2 bases, V lost 2 bases, and 1 base had no gene match. Germline lookup yields CDR1 MNHEY and CDR2 SMNVEV (reference sequence). The CDR3 DNA reads as TGTGCCAGCAGTTTAGCGGGAGGGCCCTACGAGCAGTACTTC. Protein sequence: CASSLAGGPYEQYF.

The chain uses TRBV27 and TRBJ2-1; D is possibly TRBD1 (5 bases). V lost 3 bases and J 7 bases, leaving 13 bases between the germline ends. Germline V gene data show CDR1 as MNHEY and CDR2 as SMNVEV (reference sequence). This CDR3 has 14 residues. The CDR3 DNA follows: TGTGCCAGCAGTTTCCAGGGTCCGAGGAATGAGCAGTTCTTC. It translates to CASSFQGPRNEQFF.

The chain has TRBV19 and TRBJ1-4; 7 nucleotides align to TRBD1. In germline, CDR1 is LNHDA, CDR2 SQIVND (reference sequence). J lost 3 bases, V lost 6 bases, and 7 bases had no gene match. CDR3 length: 15 residues. The CDR3 sequence: CASSSDRAANEKLFF. The CDR3 bases are TGTGCCAGTAGCAGTGACAGGGCTGCTAATGAAAAACTGTTTTTT.

The table lists this clone with a few counts. The rearrangement uses TRBV27 and TRBJ2-2; 10 bases are shared with TRBD1. Germline lookup yields CDR1 MNHEY and CDR2 SMNVEV (reference sequence). The CDR3 contains 14 residues. Germline trimming cut 6 bases from V and 7 bases from J; bases unmatched to any gene: 5. The CDR3, as DNA: TGTGCCAGCAGACTGGGACAGGGGATCGGGGAGCTGTTTTTT. This sequence encodes CASRLGQGIGELFF.

The chain carries TRBV29-1 and TRBJ2-2, with a possible D match to TRBD1 (5 bases). The CDR3 runs 14 residues. Germline V gene data show CDR1 as SQVTM and CDR2 as ANQGSEA. Trimming stripped 4 bases from V and 2 bases from J, with 11 bases between. CDR3 bases: TGCAGCGTTGCCCGGACATTAAACACCGGGGAGCTGTTTTTT. It yields the protein CSVARTLNTGELFF.